The source of this T cell receptor (beta chain) is a study of response to subunit inactivated influenza vaccine. V shed 3 bases and J shed 7 bases, with 15 bases lying between them. CDR3 length equals 14 residues. Study outcomes and limitations: Each seasonal influenza vaccination recruits few new T cells, the authors suggested.

Turning to this clonotype: Its cognate antigen is unknown.

One entry per CDR3 protein, called by TCRdb with MiXCR from the RT-PCR reads. The table has a few hundred thousand distinct CDR3 sequences, 20% to 25% seen once. This specimen consisted of PBMCs from blood, obtained about 20 months after vaccination. This chain connects TRBV12-3 or TRBV12-4 to TRBJ2-5; weak D call: TRBD2 (6 bases). This receptor was taken from a man aged 50 to 69 who received an inactivated influenza vaccine. The CDR3 sequence is CASSFWGMEGTQYF. CDR3 DNA: TGTGCCAGCAGTTTCTGGGGAATGGAGGGGACCCAGTACTTC.